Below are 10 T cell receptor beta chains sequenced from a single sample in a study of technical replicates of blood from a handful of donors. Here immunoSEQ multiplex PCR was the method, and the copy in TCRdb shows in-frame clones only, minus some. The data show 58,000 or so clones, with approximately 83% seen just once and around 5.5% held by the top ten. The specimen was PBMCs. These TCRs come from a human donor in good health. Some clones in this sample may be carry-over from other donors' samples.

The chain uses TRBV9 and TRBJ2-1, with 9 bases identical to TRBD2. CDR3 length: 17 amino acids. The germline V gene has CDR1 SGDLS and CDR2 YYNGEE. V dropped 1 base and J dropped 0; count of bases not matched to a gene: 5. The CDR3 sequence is CASSVTQREVSYNEQFF. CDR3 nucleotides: TGTGCCAGCAGCGTAACCCAGCGGGAGGTCTCCTACAATGAGCAGTTCTTC. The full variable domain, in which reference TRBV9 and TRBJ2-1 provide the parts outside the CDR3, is DSGVTQTPKHLITATGQRVTLRCSPRSGDLSVYWYQQSLDQGLQFLIQYYNGEERAKGNILERFSAQQFPDLHSELNLSSLELGDSALYFCASSVTQREVSYNEQFFGPGTRLTVL.

CDR3 in DNA: TGTGCCAGCAGCTCAGGACTAGCGGGAGTCATCTACGAGCAGTACTTC. Protein product: CASSSGLAGVIYEQYF. The rearrangement joins TRBV7-9 to TRBJ2-7; 13 bases map to TRBD2. The CDR3 totals 16 residues. J gave up 3 bases and V 4 bases, and 6 bases lay outside the gene matches. Per germline, CDR1 SEHNR and CDR2 FQNEAQ (reference sequence).

CDR3 DNA sequence: TGTGCCAGCAGCGTAGCGGGAGCAGGCACCGGGGAGCTGTTTTTT. Translated: CASSVAGAGTGELFF. The chain employs TRBV9 and TRBJ2-2, with TRBD2 as a possible D gene (6 bases). This CDR3 is built from 15 residues. Germline values: CDR1 SGDLS, CDR2 YYNGEE. Between the trimmed V and J ends, which lost 0 bases and 4 bases, there was a span of 10 bases. Drawing the rest from reference TRBV9 and TRBJ2-2, the complete variable domain is DSGVTQTPKHLITATGQRVTLRCSPRSGDLSVYWYQQSLDQGLQFLIQYYNGEERAKGNILERFSAQQFPDLHSELNLSSLELGDSALYFCASSVAGAGTGELFFGEGSRLTVL.

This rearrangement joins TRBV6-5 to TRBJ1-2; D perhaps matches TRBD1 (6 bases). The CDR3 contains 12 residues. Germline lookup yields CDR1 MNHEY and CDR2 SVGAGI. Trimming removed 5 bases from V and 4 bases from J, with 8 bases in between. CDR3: CASSKTGYGYTF. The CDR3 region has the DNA TGTGCCAGCAGTAAGACAGGCTATGGCTACACCTTC.

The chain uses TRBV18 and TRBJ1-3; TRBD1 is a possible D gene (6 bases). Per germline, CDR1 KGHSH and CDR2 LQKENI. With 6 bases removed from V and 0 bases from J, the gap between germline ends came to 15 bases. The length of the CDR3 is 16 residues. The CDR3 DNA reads TGTGCCAGCTCTGTTCCAGGGGTGTTCTCTGGAAACACCATATATTTT. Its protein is CASSVPGVFSGNTIYF.

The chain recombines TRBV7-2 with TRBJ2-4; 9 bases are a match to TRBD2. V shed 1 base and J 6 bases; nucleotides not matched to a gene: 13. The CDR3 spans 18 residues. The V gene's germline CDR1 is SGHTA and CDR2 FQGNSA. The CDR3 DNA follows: TGTGCCAGCAGCTTAGGGGTTGGGAGCGGGGGGTTACTAAACATTCAGTACTTC. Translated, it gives CASSLGVGSGGLLNIQYF. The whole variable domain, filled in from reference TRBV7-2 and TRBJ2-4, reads GAGVSQSPSNKVTEKGKDVELRCDPISGHTALYWYRQSLGQGLEFLIYFQGNSAPDKSGLPSDRFSAERTGGSVSTLTIQRTQQEDSAVYLCASSLGVGSGGLLNIQYFGAGTRLSVL.

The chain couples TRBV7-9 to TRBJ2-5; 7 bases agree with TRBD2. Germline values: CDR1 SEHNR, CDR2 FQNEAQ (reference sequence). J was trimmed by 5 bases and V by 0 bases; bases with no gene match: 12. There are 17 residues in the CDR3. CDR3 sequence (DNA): TGTGCCAGCAGCTTAGCGCGGTTCAGCGGGGCGGGGGAGACCCAGTACTTC. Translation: CASSLARFSGAGETQYF.

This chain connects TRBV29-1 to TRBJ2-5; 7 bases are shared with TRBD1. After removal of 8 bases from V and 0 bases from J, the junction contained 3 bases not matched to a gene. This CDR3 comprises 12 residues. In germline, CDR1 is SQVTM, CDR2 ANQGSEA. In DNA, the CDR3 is TGCAGCACTGGGACAGACCAAGAGACCCAGTACTTC. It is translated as CSTGTDQETQYF.

The CDR3 nucleotides are TGTGCCAGCAGCCCGGGGGGATCAGGGGTTACCTATGGCTACACCTTC. Translating gives CASSPGGSGVTYGYTF. The chain couples TRBV7-9 to TRBJ1-2; possible D gene TRBD1, 6 bases. V dropped 5 bases and J dropped 4 bases, with 20 bases sitting between them. Germline assignment: CDR1 SEHNR and CDR2 FQNEAQ (reference sequence). This CDR3 has 16 residues.

The CDR3 sequence is CASSGGGRGQEQYF. The CDR3 bases are TGTGCCAGCAGCGGGGGGGGCAGGGGGCAGGAGCAGTACTTC. The chain uses TRBV21-1 and TRBJ2-7; the DNA was not used to check the table's D call, TRBD1. TRBV21-1 corresponds to a pseudogene. The CDR3 contains 14 residues.